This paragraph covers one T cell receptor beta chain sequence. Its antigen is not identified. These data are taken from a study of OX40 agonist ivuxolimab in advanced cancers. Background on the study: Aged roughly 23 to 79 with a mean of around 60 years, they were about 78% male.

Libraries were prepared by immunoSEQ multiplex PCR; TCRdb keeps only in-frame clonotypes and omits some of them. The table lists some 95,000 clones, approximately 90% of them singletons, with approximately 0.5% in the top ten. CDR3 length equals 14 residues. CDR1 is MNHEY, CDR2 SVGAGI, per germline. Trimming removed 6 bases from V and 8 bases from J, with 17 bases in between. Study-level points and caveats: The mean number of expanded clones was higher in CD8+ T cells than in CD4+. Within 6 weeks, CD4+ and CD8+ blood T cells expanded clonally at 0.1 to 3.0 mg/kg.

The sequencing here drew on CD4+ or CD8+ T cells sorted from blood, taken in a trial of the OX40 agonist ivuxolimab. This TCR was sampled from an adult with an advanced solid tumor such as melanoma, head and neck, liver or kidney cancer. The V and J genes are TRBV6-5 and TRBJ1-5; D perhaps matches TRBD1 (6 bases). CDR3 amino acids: CASSLHGGAEPQHF. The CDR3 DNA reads TGTGCCAGCAGCCTTCATGGGGGCGCGGAGCCCCAGCATTTT.